This T cell receptor beta chain was observed in a study of beta chain features in type 1 diabetes. Sequencing targeted expressed TCRB transcripts, as all isolated RNA had been reverse transcribed. The average read count of naive, central memory and regulatory T cell samples was approximately 3.5 million. Using immunoSEQ multiplex PCR, the repertoire was profiled, and TCRdb retains in-frame clones only, with some absent. The table includes 330,000 or so clones, 15% to 20% detected once. The study's findings and limits: VDJ junctions from type 1 diabetes patients carried fewer insertions and larger deletions. Sequencing the cDNA could make cells with high TCR expression show up more than they should.

The ends lost 6 bases at V and 2 bases at J; junction bases unmatched: 14. Germline assignment: CDR1 SNHLY and CDR2 FYNNEI. This CDR3 comprises 17 residues. As for this clone: As yet, its antigen is unknown.

The sequenced sample was naive CD4+ T cells from blood. This chain uses TRBV2 with TRBJ2-5, with 8 nucleotides matching TRBD1. The origin of this receptor is a young woman in good health. The DNA of the CDR3 is TGTGCCAGCAGCGACCCCACCACAGGGGGTGGACAAGAGACCCAGTACTTC. Amino acid sequence: CASSDPTTGGGQETQYF.